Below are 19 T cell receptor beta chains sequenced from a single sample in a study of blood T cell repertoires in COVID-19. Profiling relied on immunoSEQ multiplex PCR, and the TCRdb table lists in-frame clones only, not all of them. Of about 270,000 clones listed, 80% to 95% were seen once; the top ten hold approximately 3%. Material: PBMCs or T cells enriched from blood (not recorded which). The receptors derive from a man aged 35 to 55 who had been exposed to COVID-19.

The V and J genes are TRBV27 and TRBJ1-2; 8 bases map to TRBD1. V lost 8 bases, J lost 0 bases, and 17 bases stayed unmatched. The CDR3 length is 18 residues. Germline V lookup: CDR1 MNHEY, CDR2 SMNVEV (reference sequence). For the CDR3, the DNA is TGTGCCAGCTCCGGACAGGGAGGAAGGTTAAGTCCTAACTATGGCTACACCTTC. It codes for CASSGQGGRLSPNYGYTF.

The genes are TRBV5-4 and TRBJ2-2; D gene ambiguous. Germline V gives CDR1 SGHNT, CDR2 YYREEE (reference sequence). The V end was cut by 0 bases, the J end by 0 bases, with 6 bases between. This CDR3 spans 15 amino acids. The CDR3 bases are TGTGCCAGCAGCTTGGAGAACACGAACACCGGGGAGCTGTTTTTT. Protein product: CASSLENTNTGELFF.

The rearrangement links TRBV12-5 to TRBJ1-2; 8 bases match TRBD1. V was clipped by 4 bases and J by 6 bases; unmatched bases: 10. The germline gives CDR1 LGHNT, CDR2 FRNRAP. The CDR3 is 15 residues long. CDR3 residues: CASGSRQGNAHGYTF. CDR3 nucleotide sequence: TGTGCTAGTGGTTCCAGACAGGGGAATGCGCATGGCTACACCTTC.

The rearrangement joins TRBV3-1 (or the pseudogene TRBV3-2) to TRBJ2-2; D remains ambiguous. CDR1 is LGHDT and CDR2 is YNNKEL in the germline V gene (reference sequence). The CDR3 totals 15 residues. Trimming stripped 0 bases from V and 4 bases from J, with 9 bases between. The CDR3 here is CASSQEMPSTGELFF. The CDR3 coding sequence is TGTGCCAGCAGCCAAGAAATGCCTAGCACCGGGGAGCTGTTTTTT.

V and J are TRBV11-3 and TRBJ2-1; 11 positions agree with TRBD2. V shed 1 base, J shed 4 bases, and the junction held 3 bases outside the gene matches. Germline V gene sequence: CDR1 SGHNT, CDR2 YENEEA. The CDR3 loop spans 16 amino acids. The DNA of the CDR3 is TGTGCCAGCAGCTTAGGTGGGACTAGCGGTTACAATGAGCAGTTCTTC. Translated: CASSLGGTSGYNEQFF. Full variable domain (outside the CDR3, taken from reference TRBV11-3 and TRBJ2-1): EAGVVQSPRYKIIEKKQPVAFWCNPISGHNTLYWYLQNLGQGPELLIRYENEEAVDDSQLPKDRFSAERLKGVDSTLKIQPAELGDSAVYLCASSLGGTSGYNEQFFGPGTRLTVL.

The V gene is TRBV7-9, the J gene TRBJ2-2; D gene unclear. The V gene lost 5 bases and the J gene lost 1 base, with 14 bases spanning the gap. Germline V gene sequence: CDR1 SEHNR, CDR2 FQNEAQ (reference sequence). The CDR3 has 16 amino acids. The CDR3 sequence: CASSPEFKRNTGELFF. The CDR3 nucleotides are TGTGCCAGCAGCCCTGAGTTTAAGAGGAACACCGGGGAGCTGTTTTTT.

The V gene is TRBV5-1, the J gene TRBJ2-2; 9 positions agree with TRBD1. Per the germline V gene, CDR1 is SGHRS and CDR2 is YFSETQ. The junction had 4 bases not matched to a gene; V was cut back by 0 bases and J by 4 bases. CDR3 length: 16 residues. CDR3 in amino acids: CASSLEQGARTGELFF. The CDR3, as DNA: TGCGCCAGCAGCTTGGAACAGGGGGCTCGCACCGGGGAGCTGTTTTTT.

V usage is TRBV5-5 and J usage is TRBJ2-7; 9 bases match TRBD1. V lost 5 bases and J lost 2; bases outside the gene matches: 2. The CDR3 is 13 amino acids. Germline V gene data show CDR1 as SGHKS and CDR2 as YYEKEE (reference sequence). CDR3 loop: CASSTGGTYEQYF. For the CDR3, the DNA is TGTGCCAGCAGTACAGGGGGCACCTACGAGCAGTACTTC.

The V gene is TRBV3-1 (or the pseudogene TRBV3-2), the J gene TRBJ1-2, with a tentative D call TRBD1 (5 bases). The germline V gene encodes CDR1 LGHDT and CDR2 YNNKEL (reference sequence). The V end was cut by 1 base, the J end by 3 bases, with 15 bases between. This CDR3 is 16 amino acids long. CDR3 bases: TGTGCCAGCAGCCAAGGGGAGGGGTTGTGGGACTATGGCTACACCTTC. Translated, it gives CASSQGEGLWDYGYTF.

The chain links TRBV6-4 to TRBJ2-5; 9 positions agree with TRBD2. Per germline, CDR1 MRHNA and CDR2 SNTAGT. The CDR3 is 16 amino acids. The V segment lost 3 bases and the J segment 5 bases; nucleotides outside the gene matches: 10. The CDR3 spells CASSEGGSGSVETQYF. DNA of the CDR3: TGTGCCAGCAGTGAAGGAGGTAGCGGGAGTGTGGAGACCCAGTACTTC.

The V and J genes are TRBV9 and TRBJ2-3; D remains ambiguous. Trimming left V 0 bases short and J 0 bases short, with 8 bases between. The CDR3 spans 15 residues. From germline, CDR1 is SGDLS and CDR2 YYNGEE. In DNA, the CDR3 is TGTGCCAGCAGCGTAGTAGCAGATAGCACAGATACGCAGTATTTT. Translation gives CASSVVADSTDTQYF.

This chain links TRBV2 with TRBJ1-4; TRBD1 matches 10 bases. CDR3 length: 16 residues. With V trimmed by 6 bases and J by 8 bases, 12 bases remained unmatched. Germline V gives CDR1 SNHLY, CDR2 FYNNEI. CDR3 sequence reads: CASSQILTGGGEKLFF. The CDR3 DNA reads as TGTGCCAGCAGCCAAATTCTGACAGGGGGCGGCGAAAAACTGTTTTTT.

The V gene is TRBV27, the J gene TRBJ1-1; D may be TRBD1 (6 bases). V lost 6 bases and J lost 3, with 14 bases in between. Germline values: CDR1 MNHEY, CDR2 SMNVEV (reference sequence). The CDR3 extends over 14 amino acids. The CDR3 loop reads CASRRQGRDTEAFF. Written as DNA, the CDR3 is TGTGCCAGCAGGCGGCAGGGGAGGGACACTGAAGCTTTCTTT.

The CDR3, as DNA: TGCGCCAGCAGCCAAGAACGGGGGAGTATGTCTTCTCCTCAGTTCTTC. Translating it yields CASSQERGSMSSPQFF. The chain joins TRBV4-1 to TRBJ2-1; the D gene is possibly TRBD2 (6 bases). The germline CDR1 and CDR2 sequences are MGHRA and YSYEKL. The V and J ends lost 0 bases and 13 bases respectively, with 22 bases between them. The CDR3 is 16 amino acids.

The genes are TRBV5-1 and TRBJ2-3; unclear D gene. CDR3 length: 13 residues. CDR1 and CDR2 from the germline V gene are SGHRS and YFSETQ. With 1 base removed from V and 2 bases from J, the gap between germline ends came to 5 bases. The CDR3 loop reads CASSLHYTDTQYF. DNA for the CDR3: TGCGCCAGCAGCTTGCACTACACAGATACGCAGTATTTT.

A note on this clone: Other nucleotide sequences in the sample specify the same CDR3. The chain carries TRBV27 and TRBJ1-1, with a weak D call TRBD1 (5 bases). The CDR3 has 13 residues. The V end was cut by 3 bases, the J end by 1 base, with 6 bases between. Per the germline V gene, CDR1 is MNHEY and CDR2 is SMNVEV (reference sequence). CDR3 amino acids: CASSLTANTEAFF. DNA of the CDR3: TGTGCCAGCAGTTTGACAGCGAACACTGAAGCTTTCTTT.

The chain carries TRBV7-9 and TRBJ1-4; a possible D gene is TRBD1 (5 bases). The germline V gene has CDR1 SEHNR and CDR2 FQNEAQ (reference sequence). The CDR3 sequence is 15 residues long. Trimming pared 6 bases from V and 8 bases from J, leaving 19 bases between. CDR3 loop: CASSPDRPKEEKLFF. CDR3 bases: TGTGCCAGCAGTCCAGACAGACCGAAGGAGGAAAAACTGTTTTTT.

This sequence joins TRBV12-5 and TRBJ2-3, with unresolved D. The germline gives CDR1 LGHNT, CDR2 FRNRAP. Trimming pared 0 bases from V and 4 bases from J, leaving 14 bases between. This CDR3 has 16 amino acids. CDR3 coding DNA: TGTGCTAGTGGTTTGGTACCCCAAGCGCGGTCAGATACGCAGTATTTT. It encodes CASGLVPQARSDTQYF.

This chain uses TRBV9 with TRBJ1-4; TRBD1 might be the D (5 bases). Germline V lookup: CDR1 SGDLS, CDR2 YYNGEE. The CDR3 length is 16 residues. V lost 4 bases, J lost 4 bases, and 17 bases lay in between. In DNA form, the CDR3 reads TGTGCCAGCAGCTCCCAAAAAGGGGCTCGTAATGAAAAACTGTTTTTT. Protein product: CASSSQKGARNEKLFF.